The rows below give T cell receptor beta chains drawn from one sample of a study of T cell repertoires in cytomegalovirus infection. Via MiXCR, TCRdb re-called the reads, giving one row per CDR3 protein. The table lists some 700,000 distinct CDR3 sequences, roughly 35% of them singletons. Sequencing input: PBMCs. Receptors originate from a human donor in good health (CMV status not recorded). Some clones in this sample may be carry-over from other donors' samples. CDR3s include the opening cysteine and the closing phenylalanine or tryptophan. The D gene is left open where the match is weak. The size of a clone is reported for some rows only, either as once, few or many, or as a class for expanded clones.

d_call: TRBD1
j_call: TRBJ1-1
clone_size: few
v_call: TRBV7-8
cdr3_nt: TGTGCCAGCAGCTTAATGGGACAGTTGAACACTGAAGCTTTCTTT
cdr3_aa: CASSLMGQLNTEAFF

d_call: .
j_call: TRBJ1-2
clone_size: .
v_call: TRBV19
cdr3_nt: TGTGCCAGTACTCAATCCAGGCAGCTAATCTTTCTTTGCTATGGCTACACCTTC
cdr3_aa: CASTQSRQLIFLCYGYTF

d_call: TRBD1
j_call: TRBJ2-6
clone_size: .
v_call: TRBV7-9
cdr3_nt: TGTGCCAGCAGTTTAACCCTACAGGGGTGGAGCTCTGGGGCCAACGTCCTGACTTTC
cdr3_aa: CASSLTLQGWSSGANVLTF

d_call: .
j_call: TRBJ2-7
clone_size: many
v_call: TRBV7-2
cdr3_nt: TGTGCCAGCAGCTTAGAGTCGGGAGCGCTTCCGTACTTC
cdr3_aa: CASSLESGALPYF

d_call: .
j_call: TRBJ2-3
clone_size: many
v_call: TRBV7-2
cdr3_nt: TGTGCCAGCAGCTTAGACAGTTCGGGGTGGGGGAGGACAGATACGCAGTATTTT
cdr3_aa: CASSLDSSGWGRTDTQYF

d_call: TRBD1
j_call: TRBJ2-7
clone_size: .
v_call: TRBV6-5
cdr3_nt: TGTGCCAGCAGTGGACAGGGCTCCTACGAGCAGTACTTC
cdr3_aa: CASSGQGSYEQYF

d_call: .
j_call: TRBJ2-7
clone_size: .
v_call: TRBV5-1
cdr3_nt: TGCGCCAGCAGCTTGAATGGGGGAACGACCTACGAGCAGTACTTC
cdr3_aa: CASSLNGGTTYEQYF

d_call: .
j_call: TRBJ2-1
clone_size: .
v_call: TRBV28
cdr3_nt: TGTGCCAGCAGTTTACCGGTCGGGAGTACCAATGAGCAGTTCTTC
cdr3_aa: CASSLPVGSTNEQFF

d_call: TRBD2
j_call: TRBJ2-3
clone_size: .
v_call: TRBV11-2
cdr3_nt: TGTGCCAGCAGCTTAAGTGTAGCGGGAGGCCCAGATACGCAGTATTTT
cdr3_aa: CASSLSVAGGPDTQYF

d_call: TRBD1
j_call: TRBJ2-1
clone_size: .
v_call: TRBV2
cdr3_nt: TGTGCCAGAAGGCAGACAGGGGGATATGAGAAGTTCTTC
cdr3_aa: CARRQTGGYEKFF

d_call: .
j_call: TRBJ1-2
clone_size: .
v_call: TRBV7-2
cdr3_nt: TGTGCCAGCAGCCCGGGGGGCAGAACTAACTATGGCTACACCTTC
cdr3_aa: CASSPGGRTNYGYTF

d_call: TRBD1
j_call: TRBJ1-5
clone_size: .
v_call: TRBV6-6
cdr3_nt: TGTGCCAGCAGTGTTGGCAGGGGGCAATTCAATCAGCCCCAGCATTTT
cdr3_aa: CASSVGRGQFNQPQHF

d_call: TRBD1
j_call: TRBJ2-3
clone_size: .
v_call: TRBV19
cdr3_nt: TGTGCCAGTGGGGACAGGGGCTCCACTAGCACAGATACGCAGTATTTT
cdr3_aa: CASGDRGSTSTDTQYF

d_call: TRBD2
j_call: TRBJ2-1
clone_size: .
v_call: TRBV29-1
cdr3_nt: TGCAGCGTTGTCGCTAGCGGGAGTAGCAATGAGCAGTTCTTC
cdr3_aa: CSVVASGSSNEQFF

d_call: TRBD1
j_call: TRBJ2-7
clone_size: .
v_call: TRBV5-6
cdr3_nt: TGTGCCAGCAGCTTGGATGCCGGGACAGGGGGGTACGAGCAGTACTTC
cdr3_aa: CASSLDAGTGGYEQYF

d_call: .
j_call: TRBJ1-2
clone_size: .
v_call: TRBV5-5
cdr3_nt: TGTGCCAGCGGAGGGGCCAATCGAGGCTACACCTTC
cdr3_aa: CASGGANRGYTF

d_call: .
j_call: TRBJ2-1
clone_size: .
v_call: TRBV11-2
cdr3_nt: TGTGCCAGCAGCTTAGATCTGGGCCTCTATGAGCAGTTCTTC
cdr3_aa: CASSLDLGLYEQFF

d_call: .
j_call: TRBJ1-6
clone_size: few
v_call: TRBV27
cdr3_nt: TGTGCCAGCAGTTTAGGGAGGTCACCCCTCCACTTT
cdr3_aa: CASSLGRSPLHF

d_call: .
j_call: TRBJ2-7
clone_size: .
v_call: TRBV7-6
cdr3_nt: TGTGCCAGCAGCTACCGCCTTGGTTCCACCTACGAGCAGTACTTC
cdr3_aa: CASSYRLGSTYEQYF

d_call: TRBD1
j_call: TRBJ1-1
clone_size: .
v_call: TRBV12-3/TRBV12-4
cdr3_nt: TGTGCCAGCAGCGGACAGGGAGGCGGCACTGAAGCTTTCTTT
cdr3_aa: CASSGQGGGTEAFF

d_call: .
j_call: TRBJ1-1
clone_size: many
v_call: TRBV7-2
cdr3_nt: TGTGCCAGCAGCTTAGCAGCACGGCCGAACACTGAAGCTTTCTTT
cdr3_aa: CASSLAARPNTEAFF

d_call: TRBD1
j_call: TRBJ1-6
clone_size: .
v_call: TRBV12-3/TRBV12-4
cdr3_nt: TGTGCCAGCAGTTTACGGGACAGGGCCTTGTGTGGTTCACCCCTCCACTTT
cdr3_aa: CASSLRDRALCGSPLHF

d_call: TRBD1
j_call: TRBJ2-2
clone_size: few
v_call: TRBV10-3
cdr3_nt: TGTGCCATCAGTGGGACAGGGATCACCGGGGAGCTGTTTTTT
cdr3_aa: CAISGTGITGELFF

d_call: .
j_call: TRBJ1-4
clone_size: .
v_call: TRBV12-3/TRBV12-4
cdr3_nt: TGTGCCAGCAGTAAAACGGAACGAAGCAATGAAAAACTGTTTTTT
cdr3_aa: CASSKTERSNEKLFF

d_call: .
j_call: TRBJ1-1
clone_size: few
v_call: TRBV10-2
cdr3_nt: TGCGCCAGCAGTGAGTCGATAGGGGGGGGAAGAGGGACTGAAGCTTTCTTT
cdr3_aa: CASSESIGGGRGTEAFF

d_call: .
j_call: TRBJ2-6
clone_size: few
v_call: TRBV24-1
cdr3_nt: TGTGCCACCAGCGGGGGACAGCCCCCTTCTGGGGCCAACGTCCTGACTTTC
cdr3_aa: CATSGGQPPSGANVLTF

d_call: .
j_call: TRBJ1-2
clone_size: few
v_call: TRBV7-2
cdr3_nt: TGTGCCAGCAGCTTAAGTAGAGGATACGGCTACACCTTC
cdr3_aa: CASSLSRGYGYTF

d_call: .
j_call: TRBJ2-7
clone_size: .
v_call: TRBV20-1
cdr3_nt: TGCAGTGCTAGAAAGGGGGGCCGTACCTACGAGCAGTACTTC
cdr3_aa: CSARKGGRTYEQYF

d_call: TRBD1
j_call: TRBJ2-4
clone_size: .
v_call: TRBV5-1
cdr3_nt: TGCGCCAGCAGCTTGGCCCCTCCGGGACAGGGGGCCAGCATTCAGTACTTC
cdr3_aa: CASSLAPPGQGASIQYF

d_call: .
j_call: TRBJ2-1
clone_size: .
v_call: TRBV5-4
cdr3_nt: TGTGCCAGCAGCCCCTACCGGGAGAGAACCCACAATGAGCAGTTCTTC
cdr3_aa: CASSPYRERTHNEQFF

d_call: .
j_call: TRBJ2-7
clone_size: .
v_call: TRBV28
cdr3_nt: TGTGCCAGCAGTTTCATGTGGGGAGAAGACTACGAGCAGTACTTC
cdr3_aa: CASSFMWGEDYEQYF

d_call: .
j_call: TRBJ1-6
clone_size: .
v_call: TRBV6-6
cdr3_nt: TGTGCCAGCAGTTACCTGGGCCCCGTCCCTAATTCACCCCTCCACTTT
cdr3_aa: CASSYLGPVPNSPLHF

d_call: TRBD2
j_call: TRBJ2-1
clone_size: .
v_call: TRBV9
cdr3_nt: TGTGCCAGCAGCGTAGGAGCGGGGTACAATGAGCAGTTCTTC
cdr3_aa: CASSVGAGYNEQFF

d_call: TRBD2
j_call: TRBJ2-2
clone_size: few
v_call: TRBV4-1
cdr3_nt: TGCGCCAGCAGCCAAGGACTAGCGGGGGGGCCTGGCGGGGAGCTGTTTTTT
cdr3_aa: CASSQGLAGGPGGELFF

d_call: .
j_call: TRBJ1-1
clone_size: .
v_call: TRBV5-1
cdr3_nt: TGCGCCAGCAGCTTGGGCATAACGAACACTGAAGCTTTCTTT
cdr3_aa: CASSLGITNTEAFF

d_call: TRBD1
j_call: TRBJ2-5
clone_size: few
v_call: TRBV28
cdr3_nt: TGTGCCAGCAGTTCCACAGGGGTAGTTGTGGAGACCCAGTACTTC
cdr3_aa: CASSSTGVVVETQYF

d_call: .
j_call: TRBJ1-2
clone_size: few
v_call: TRBV11-2
cdr3_nt: TGTGCCAGCAGCTTTTATTCCGGGATTGGCTACACCTTC
cdr3_aa: CASSFYSGIGYTF

d_call: TRBD1
j_call: TRBJ2-1
clone_size: .
v_call: TRBV3-1
cdr3_nt: TGTGCCAGCAGCCCGAATAGACAGGGACCCTACAATGAGCAGTTCTTC
cdr3_aa: CASSPNRQGPYNEQFF

d_call: TRBD1
j_call: TRBJ2-7
clone_size: .
v_call: TRBV7-8
cdr3_nt: TGTGCCAGCAGCCCCTCTGGAGGGGACAGGGCCGATTCGTTCTACGAGCAGTACTTC
cdr3_aa: CASSPSGGDRADSFYEQYF

d_call: .
j_call: TRBJ2-7
clone_size: few
v_call: TRBV6-8
cdr3_nt: TGTGCCAGCAGTTACGAGTACGGTTTGACCTACGAGCAGTACTTC
cdr3_aa: CASSYEYGLTYEQYF

d_call: .
j_call: TRBJ2-4
clone_size: few
v_call: TRBV5-6
cdr3_nt: TGTGCCAGCAGCTTCCTTGGGACAGCCAAAAACATTCAGTACTTC
cdr3_aa: CASSFLGTAKNIQYF

d_call: .
j_call: TRBJ2-7
clone_size: .
v_call: TRBV6-2/TRBV6-3
cdr3_nt: TGTGCCAGCAGTACAGCCTCCTACTACTACGAGCAGTACTTC
cdr3_aa: CASSTASYYYEQYF

d_call: .
j_call: TRBJ2-1
clone_size: .
v_call: TRBV7-3
cdr3_nt: TGTGCCAGCAGCTTAAGGGGGGAACGTTACAATGAGCAGTTCTTC
cdr3_aa: CASSLRGERYNEQFF

d_call: TRBD1
j_call: TRBJ1-4
clone_size: .
v_call: TRBV7-9
cdr3_nt: TGTGCCAGCGGGGGACAGGGAAACGAAAAACTGTTTTTT
cdr3_aa: CASGGQGNEKLFF

d_call: .
j_call: TRBJ2-2
clone_size: .
v_call: TRBV6-1
cdr3_nt: TGTGCCAGCAGTGAAGGAATAGCGAGCGGGGAGCTGTTTTTT
cdr3_aa: CASSEGIASGELFF

d_call: TRBD1
j_call: TRBJ1-2
clone_size: .
v_call: TRBV20-1
cdr3_nt: TGCAGTGCTAGAGGGGGGACAGGAGGCTATGGCTACACCTTC
cdr3_aa: CSARGGTGGYGYTF

d_call: TRBD1
j_call: TRBJ2-1
clone_size: .
v_call: TRBV7-8
cdr3_nt: TGTGCCAGCAGTCGAGGGGACAGACCCTACAATGAGCAGTTCTTC
cdr3_aa: CASSRGDRPYNEQFF

d_call: .
j_call: TRBJ1-2
clone_size: .
v_call: TRBV6-2/TRBV6-3
cdr3_nt: TGTGCCAGCAGGCCCGGCCACGCCGGGGCTGGCTACACCTTC
cdr3_aa: CASRPGHAGAGYTF

d_call: TRBD2
j_call: TRBJ2-3
clone_size: .
v_call: TRBV27
cdr3_nt: TGTGCCAGCAGTTCCATGGGACTAGGGGGAAATGATACGCAGTATTTT
cdr3_aa: CASSSMGLGGNDTQYF

d_call: .
j_call: TRBJ1-4
clone_size: .
v_call: TRBV5-6
cdr3_nt: TGTGCCAGCAGCCACGTATCTGAAAAACTGTTTTTT
cdr3_aa: CASSHVSEKLFF

d_call: .
j_call: TRBJ2-2
clone_size: many
v_call: TRBV24-1
cdr3_nt: TGTGCCACCAGTGATTCAGAGAACACCGGGGAGCTGTTTTTT
cdr3_aa: CATSDSENTGELFF

d_call: .
j_call: TRBJ2-2
clone_size: few
v_call: TRBV7-9
cdr3_nt: TGTGCCAGCAGCGGGGAATTGAACACCGGGGAGCTGTTTTTT
cdr3_aa: CASSGELNTGELFF